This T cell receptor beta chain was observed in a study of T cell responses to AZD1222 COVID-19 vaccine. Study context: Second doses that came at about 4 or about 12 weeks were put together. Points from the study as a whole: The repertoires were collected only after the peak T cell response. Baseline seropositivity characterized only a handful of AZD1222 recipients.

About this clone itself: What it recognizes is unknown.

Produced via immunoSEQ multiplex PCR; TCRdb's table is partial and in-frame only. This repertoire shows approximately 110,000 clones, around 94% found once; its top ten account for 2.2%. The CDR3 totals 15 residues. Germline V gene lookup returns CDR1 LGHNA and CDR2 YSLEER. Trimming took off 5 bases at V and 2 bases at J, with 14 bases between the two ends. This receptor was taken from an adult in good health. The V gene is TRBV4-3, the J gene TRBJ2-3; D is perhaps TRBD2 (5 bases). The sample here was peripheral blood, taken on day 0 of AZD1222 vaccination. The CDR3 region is CASSGRWSNTDTQYF. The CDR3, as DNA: TGCGCCAGCAGCGGGAGATGGTCTAACACAGATACGCAGTATTTT.